Described below is a single T cell receptor (beta chain) sequence and its context. Its antigen is unknown. CDR1 and CDR2 (germline): MNHEY, SMNVEV (reference sequence). Trimming shortened V by 8 bases and J by 7 bases, and 27 bases separated the two germline ends. This CDR3 is 16 amino acids long. Building the TCR beta libraries relied on iRepertoire HTBI primers, and CDR3 regions underwent Arm-PCR. TCRdb reprocessed the multiplex PCR reads via MiXCR and lists one record per CDR3 protein. The top ten clones hold approximately 21% of a sample with about 370,000 distinct CDR3 sequences, roughly 15% of them seen once. Time point denoted: newly diagnosed GD, antithyroid drugs for less than 3 months. Generation of the TCR library employed RNA extracted from PBMCs. These data come from a study of regulatory T cells in long-lasting Graves disease. General study findings and limits: The researchers studied only peripheral blood, not thyroid tissue. There were preferences for TRBV28, TRBJ1-2 and TRBJ2-5 in persistent disease.

Specimen: peripheral blood mononuclear cells (PBMCs), collected at new diagnosis, from a patient treated with antithyroid drugs. The clonotype comes from a female donor with Graves disease. The V call is TRBV27, the J call TRBJ2-7; D is ambiguous. DNA for the CDR3: TGTGCCAGCTCCGACCAGATGGGGTCCCGCTTGGAAGAGCAGTACTTC. Translation: CASSDQMGSRLEEQYF.